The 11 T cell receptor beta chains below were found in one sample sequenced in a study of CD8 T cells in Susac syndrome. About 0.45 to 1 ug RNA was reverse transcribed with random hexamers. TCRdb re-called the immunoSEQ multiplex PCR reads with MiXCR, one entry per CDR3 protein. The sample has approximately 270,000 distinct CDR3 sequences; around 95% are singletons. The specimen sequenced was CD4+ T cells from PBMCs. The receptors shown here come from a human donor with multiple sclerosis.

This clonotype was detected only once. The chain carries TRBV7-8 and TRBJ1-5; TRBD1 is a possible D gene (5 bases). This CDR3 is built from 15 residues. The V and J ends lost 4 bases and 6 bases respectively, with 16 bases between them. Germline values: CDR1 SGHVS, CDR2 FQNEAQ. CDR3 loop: CASSSLTWDRQPQHF. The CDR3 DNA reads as TGTGCCAGCAGCTCGCTTACTTGGGACCGTCAGCCCCAGCATTTT.

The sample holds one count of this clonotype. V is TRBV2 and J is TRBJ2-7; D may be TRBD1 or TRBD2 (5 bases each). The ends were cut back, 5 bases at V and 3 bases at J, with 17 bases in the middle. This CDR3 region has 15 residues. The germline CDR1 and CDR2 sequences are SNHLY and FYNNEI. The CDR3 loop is CASSPSLGTLYEQYF. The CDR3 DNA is TGTGCCAGCAGTCCGAGCCTCGGGACCCTCTACGAGCAGTACTTC.

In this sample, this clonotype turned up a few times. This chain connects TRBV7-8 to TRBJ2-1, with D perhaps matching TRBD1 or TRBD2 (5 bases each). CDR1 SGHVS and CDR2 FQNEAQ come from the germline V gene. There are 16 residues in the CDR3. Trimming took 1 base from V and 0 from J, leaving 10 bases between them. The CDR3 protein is CASSLVWGFSYNEQFF. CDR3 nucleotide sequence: TGTGCCAGCAGCTTAGTTTGGGGGTTCTCCTACAATGAGCAGTTCTTC.

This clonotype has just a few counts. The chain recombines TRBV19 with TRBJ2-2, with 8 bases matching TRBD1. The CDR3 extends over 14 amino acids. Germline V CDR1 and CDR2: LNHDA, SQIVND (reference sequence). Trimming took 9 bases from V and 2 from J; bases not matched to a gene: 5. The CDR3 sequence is CASRQGINTGELFF. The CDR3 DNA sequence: TGTGCCAGCAGACAGGGGATAAACACCGGGGAGCTGTTTTTT. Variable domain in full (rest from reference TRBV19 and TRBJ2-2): DGGITQSPKYLFRKEGQNVTLSCEQNLNHDAMYWYRQDPGQGLRLIYYSQIVNDFQKGDIAEGYSVSREKKESFPLTVTSAQKNPTAFYLCASRQGINTGELFFGEGSRLTVL.

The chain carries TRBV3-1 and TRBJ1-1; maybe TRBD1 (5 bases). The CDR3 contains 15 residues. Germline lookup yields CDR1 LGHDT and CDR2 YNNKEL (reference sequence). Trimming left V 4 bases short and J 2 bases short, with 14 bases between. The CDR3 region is CASSPEGHANTEAFF. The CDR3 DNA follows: TGTGCCAGCAGCCCAGAAGGACACGCCAACACTGAAGCTTTCTTT.

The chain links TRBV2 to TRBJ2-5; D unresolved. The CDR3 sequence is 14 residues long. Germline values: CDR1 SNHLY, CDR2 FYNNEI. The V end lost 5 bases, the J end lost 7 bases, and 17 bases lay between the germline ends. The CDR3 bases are TGTGCCAGCAGTACCTCTATGGACGGTGGGACCCAGTACTTC. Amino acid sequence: CASSTSMDGGTQYF. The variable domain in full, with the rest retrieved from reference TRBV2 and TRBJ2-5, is EPEVTQTPSHQVTQMGQEVILRCVPISNHLYFYWYRQILGQKVEFLVSFYNNEISEKSEIFDDQFSVERPDGSNFTLKIRSTKLEDSAMYFCASSTSMDGGTQYFGPGTRLLVL.

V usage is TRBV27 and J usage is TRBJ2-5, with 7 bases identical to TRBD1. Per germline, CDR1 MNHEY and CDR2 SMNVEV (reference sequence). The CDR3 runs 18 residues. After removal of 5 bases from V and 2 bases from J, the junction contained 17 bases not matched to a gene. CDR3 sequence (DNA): TGTGCCAGCAGTCCAGGGACAGTCCTCGCTCGATTACAAGAGACCCAGTACTTC. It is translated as CASSPGTVLARLQETQYF.

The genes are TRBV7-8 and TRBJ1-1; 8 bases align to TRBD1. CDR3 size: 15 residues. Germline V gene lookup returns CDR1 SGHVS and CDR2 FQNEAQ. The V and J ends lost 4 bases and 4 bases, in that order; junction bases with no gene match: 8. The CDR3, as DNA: TGTGCCAGCAGCTCCACAGGGGGTAGGTTCACTGAAGCTTTCTTT. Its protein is CASSSTGGRFTEAFF. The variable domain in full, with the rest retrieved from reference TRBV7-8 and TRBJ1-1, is GAGVSQSPRYKVAKRGQDVALRCDPISGHVSLFWYQQALGQGPEFLTYFQNEAQLDKSGLPSDRFFAERPEGSVSTLKIQRTQQEDSAVYLCASSSTGGRFTEAFFGQGTRLTVV.

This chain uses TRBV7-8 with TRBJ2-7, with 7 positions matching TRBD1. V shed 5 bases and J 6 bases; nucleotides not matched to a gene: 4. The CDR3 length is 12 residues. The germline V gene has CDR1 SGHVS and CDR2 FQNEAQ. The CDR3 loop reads CASSKTGVEQYF. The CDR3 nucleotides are TGTGCCAGCAGCAAAACAGGGGTCGAGCAGTACTTC.

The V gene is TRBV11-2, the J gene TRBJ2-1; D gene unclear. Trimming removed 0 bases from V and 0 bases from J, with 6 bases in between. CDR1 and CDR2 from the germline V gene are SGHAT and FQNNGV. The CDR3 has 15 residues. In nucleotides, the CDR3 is TGTGCCAGCAGCTTAGAACGAACCTCCTACAATGAGCAGTTCTTC. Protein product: CASSLERTSYNEQFF. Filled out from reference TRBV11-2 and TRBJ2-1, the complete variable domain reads EAGVAQSPRYKIIEKRQSVAFWCNPISGHATLYWYQQILGQGPKLLIQFQNNGVVDDSQLPKDRFSAERLKGVDSTLKIQPAKLEDSAVYLCASSLERTSYNEQFFGPGTRLTVL.

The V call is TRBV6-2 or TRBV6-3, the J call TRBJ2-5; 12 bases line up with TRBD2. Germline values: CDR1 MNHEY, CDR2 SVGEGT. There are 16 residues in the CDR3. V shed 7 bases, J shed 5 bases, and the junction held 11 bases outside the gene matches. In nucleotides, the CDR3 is TGTGCCAGCACCCCATGGACTAGCGGGGTGGGGGAGACCCAGTACTTC. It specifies CASTPWTSGVGETQYF.